This T cell receptor (beta chain) was documented in a study of naive and memory T cell subsets. Cells stained for CD3, CD4, CD8, CD45RA, CD27 and viability were sorted into four CD45RA/CD27 subsets. General observations from the study: Expression changes during T cell differentiation may affect RNA-based TCR counts. Findings for naive and memory subsets could not be checked against ground truth.

An equimolar mix of two oligonucleotides served as the beta constant-region primer for TRBC1 and TRBC2. Using its own MiXCR run on the UMI-ligation and nested PCR reads, TCRdb lists one record per CDR3 protein. Of 120,000 to 150,000 distinct CDR3 sequences listed, about 15% are singletons. About this clonotype: The antigen is undetermined.

Trimming took off 6 bases at V and 12 bases at J, with 17 bases between the two ends. The CDR3 totals 11 residues. Germline V gives CDR1 DFQATT, CDR2 SNEGSKA (reference sequence). The receptor comes from a human donor in good health. V and J are TRBV20-1 and TRBJ2-5; perhaps TRBD1 as D (5 bases). Sequencing was done on a sample of naive CD4+ T cells from blood. The CDR3 here is CSAATQGTKYF. DNA for the CDR3: TGCAGTGCCGCTACTCAGGGAACCAAGTACTTC.